This entry is about one TCR beta chain. Its antigen is unidentified. Generated by immunoSEQ multiplex PCR, the TCRdb table keeps only in-frame clones and is missing some. The sample shows fewer than 90,000 clones, approximately 90% of them seen only once. The sample is drawn from a study of T cell responses to AZD1222 COVID-19 vaccine. On the study more broadly: Second-dose schedules of about 4 or about 12 weeks were combined. Study results and limitations: Recipients of AZD1222 seropositive at baseline numbered only 5 or 6. Unmutated variant regions are reportedly the target of nearly half of TCRs that are spike-specific. Repertoires were obtained only post-peak T cell response.

With 5 bases removed from V and 3 bases from J, the gap between germline ends came to 5 bases. Germline-derived CDR1 and CDR2 are SGHRS and YFSETQ. The CDR3 sequence is 11 residues long. The receptor comes from an adult in good health. The source material was peripheral blood, sampled on day 0 of AZD1222 vaccination. This chain joins TRBV5-1 and TRBJ1-1; unclear D gene. CDR3 coding DNA: TGCGCCAGCAGGAGGGACACTGAAGCTTTCTTT. This codes for CASRRDTEAFF.